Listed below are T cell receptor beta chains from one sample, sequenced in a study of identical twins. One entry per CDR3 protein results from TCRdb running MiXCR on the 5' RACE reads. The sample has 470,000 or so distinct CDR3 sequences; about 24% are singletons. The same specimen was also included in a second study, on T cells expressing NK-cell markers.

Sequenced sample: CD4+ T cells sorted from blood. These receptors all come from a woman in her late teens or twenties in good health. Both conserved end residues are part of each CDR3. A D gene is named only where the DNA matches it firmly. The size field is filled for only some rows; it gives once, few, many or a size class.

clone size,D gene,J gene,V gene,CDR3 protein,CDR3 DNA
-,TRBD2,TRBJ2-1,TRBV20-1,CSANDGTRPYNEQFF,TGCAGTGCTAACGACGGGACTAGACCCTACAATGAGCAGTTCTTC
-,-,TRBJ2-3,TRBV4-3,CASSLGTEYPDTQYF,TGCGCCAGCAGCCTAGGGACGGAGTACCCAGATACGCAGTATTTT
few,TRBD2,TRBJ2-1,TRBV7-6,CASSGGTSGEQFF,TGTGCCAGCAGTGGGGGGACTAGCGGAGAGCAGTTCTTC
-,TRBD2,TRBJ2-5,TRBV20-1,CSARPLAGEETQYF,TGCAGTGCTAGACCTCTAGCGGGGGAAGAGACCCAGTACTTC
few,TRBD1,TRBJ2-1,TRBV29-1,CSSPGQVDNEQFF,TGCAGCTCTCCGGGACAGGTCGACAATGAGCAGTTCTTC
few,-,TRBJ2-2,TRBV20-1,CSARDGATGELFF,TGCAGTGCTAGAGATGGAGCAACCGGGGAGCTGTTTTTT
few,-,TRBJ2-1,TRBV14,CASSHIRARSSYNEQFF,TGTGCCAGCAGCCATATTCGAGCGCGATCCTCCTACAATGAGCAGTTCTTC
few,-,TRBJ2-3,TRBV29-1,CSVEVVLPRTDTQYF,TGCAGCGTTGAAGTGGTGCTCCCGCGCACAGATACGCAGTATTTT
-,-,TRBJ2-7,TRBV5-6,CASSLVGRTVYEQYF,TGTGCCAGCAGCTTGGTTGGAAGAACGGTCTACGAGCAGTACTTC
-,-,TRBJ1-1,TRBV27,CASSSRSGLTVFNTEAFF,TGTGCCAGCAGTTCTCGCTCGGGGCTGACAGTATTCAACACTGAAGCTTTCTTT
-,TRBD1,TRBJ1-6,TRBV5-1,CASSPGQGGEPLHF,TGCGCCAGCAGCCCGGGACAGGGTGGTGAACCCCTCCACTTT
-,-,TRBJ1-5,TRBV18,CASSQGLGTNQPQHF,TGTGCCAGCTCACAGGGACTGGGCACCAATCAGCCCCAGCATTTT
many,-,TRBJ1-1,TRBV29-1,CSVVRGANTEAFF,TGCAGCGTTGTAAGAGGAGCGAACACTGAAGCTTTCTTT
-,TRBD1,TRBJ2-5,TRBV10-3,CAISEYRTGTQETQYF,TGTGCCATCAGTGAGTACAGGACAGGAACACAAGAGACCCAGTACTTC
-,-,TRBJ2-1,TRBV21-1,CASSYPSLRDRYNEQFF,TGTGCCAGCAGCTACCCCAGCCTCCGGGACAGATACAATGAGCAGTTCTTC
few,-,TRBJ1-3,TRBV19,CASSPHDSRSGNTIYF,TGTGCCAGTAGTCCGCACGACAGTCGCTCTGGAAACACCATATATTTT
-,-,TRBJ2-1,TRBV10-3,CAISGVSSIGREQFF,TGTGCCATCAGTGGAGTCAGCTCGATCGGGCGTGAGCAGTTCTTC
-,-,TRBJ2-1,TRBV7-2,CASSLGGLVNEQFF,TGTGCCAGCAGCTTGGGAGGATTAGTAAATGAGCAGTTCTTC
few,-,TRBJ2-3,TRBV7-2,CASSLRRSTDTQYF,TGTGCCAGCAGCTTACGGCGCAGCACAGATACGCAGTATTTT
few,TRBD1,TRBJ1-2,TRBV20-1,CSARARQGANYGYTF,TGCAGTGCTAGAGCTCGACAGGGCGCTAACTATGGCTACACCTTC
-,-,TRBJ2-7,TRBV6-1,CASSPGHLEQYF,TGTGCCAGCAGTCCCGGACATCTCGAGCAGTACTTC
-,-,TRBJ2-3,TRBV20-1,CSARGLQVATTDTQYF,TGCAGTGCTAGAGGGTTACAGGTAGCTACCACAGATACGCAGTATTTT
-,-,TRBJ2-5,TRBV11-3,CASSRTAQETQYF,TGTGCCAGCAGCAGGACAGCACAAGAGACCCAGTACTTC
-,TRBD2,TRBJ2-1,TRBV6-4,CASHPLAGLLHEQFF,TGTGCCTCACACCCTCTAGCGGGTTTGCTCCATGAGCAGTTCTTC
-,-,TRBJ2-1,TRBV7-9,CASSPHMVNEQFF,TGTGCCAGCAGCCCCCACATGGTCAATGAGCAGTTCTTC
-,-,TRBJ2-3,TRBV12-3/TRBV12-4,CASSRKQGLGTDTQYF,TGTGCCAGCAGCCGGAAACAGGGATTAGGCACAGATACGCAGTATTTT
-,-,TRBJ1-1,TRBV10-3,CAISPGVNTEAFF,TGTGCCATCAGTCCGGGGGTGAACACTGAAGCTTTCTTT
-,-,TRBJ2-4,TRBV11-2,CASSFSSLAKNIQYF,TGTGCCAGCAGCTTCAGCAGCCTAGCCAAAAACATTCAGTACTTC
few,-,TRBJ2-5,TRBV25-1,CASSDFGQYQETQYF,TGTGCCAGCAGTGATTTCGGACAGTACCAAGAGACCCAGTACTTC
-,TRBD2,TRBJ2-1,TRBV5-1,CASSWSGRRNEQFF,TGCGCCAGCAGCTGGAGCGGGAGACGCAATGAGCAGTTCTTC
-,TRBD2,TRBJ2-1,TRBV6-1,CASTLGTSSYNEQFF,TGTGCCAGCACCCTCGGGACTAGCTCCTACAATGAGCAGTTCTTC
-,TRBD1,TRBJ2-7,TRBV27,CASRLRDSSYEQYF,TGTGCCAGCAGGCTCCGGGACAGCTCCTACGAGCAGTACTTC
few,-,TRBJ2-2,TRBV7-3,CASSPGAYRTTGELFF,TGTGCCAGCAGCCCGGGAGCCTACAGAACCACCGGGGAGCTGTTTTTT
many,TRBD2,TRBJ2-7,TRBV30,CAWRDGTSEAYEQYF,TGTGCCTGGAGGGACGGGACTAGCGAGGCCTACGAGCAGTACTTC
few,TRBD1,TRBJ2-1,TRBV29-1,CSSGQFTTPNEQFF,TGCAGCTCGGGACAGTTCACAACCCCGAATGAGCAGTTCTTC